Below, 17 T cell receptor beta chains from the same sample are listed, as sequenced in a study of CD8+ T cells in alopecia areata. Extracted RNA was reverse transcribed, and the resulting cDNA served as sequencing template. Data came from immunoSEQ multiplex PCR; TCRdb stores just in-frame clones and leaves some out. The table shows some 130,000 clones, with roughly 53% occurring only once. This specimen was CD4+ T cells sorted from blood, taken at week 0. These receptors came from a human donor with alopecia areata.

The chain has TRBV2 and TRBJ1-5; D call uncertain. Trimming left V 7 bases short and J 6 bases short, with 16 bases between. The CDR3 runs 14 residues. Germline CDR1 SNHLY, CDR2 FYNNEI. In DNA form, the CDR3 reads TGTGCCAGCAATGTGGCAGAAGTGGCTCAGCCCCAGCATTTT. It translates to CASNVAEVAQPQHF.

The chain employs TRBV7-8 and TRBJ2-7, with unresolved D. Germline V gene sequence: CDR1 SGHVS, CDR2 FQNEAQ. The ends were cut back, 5 bases at V and 4 bases at J, with 15 bases in the middle. The CDR3 sequence is 14 residues long. The CDR3 DNA is TGTGCCAGCAGCCGAACTTTAGGCGGATACGAGCAGTACTTC. Its translation: CASSRTLGGYEQYF.

This clone showed up just once. This chain joins TRBV2 and TRBJ2-1; 13 nucleotides match TRBD2. The germline gives CDR1 SNHLY, CDR2 FYNNEI. This CDR3 has 15 amino acids. After removal of 6 bases from V and 7 bases from J, the junction contained 6 bases not matched to a gene. This chain's CDR3 is CASSALAGGRNEQFF. The CDR3 DNA reads as TGTGCCAGCAGCGCACTAGCGGGGGGGAGAAATGAGCAGTTCTTC.

The chain employs TRBV6-5 and TRBJ1-5; TRBD1 might be the D (5 bases). V lost 5 bases and J 3 bases, leaving 11 bases between the germline ends. Per the germline V gene, CDR1 is MNHEY and CDR2 is SVGAGI. The CDR3 covers 14 residues. CDR3 sequence reads: CASSPGTSNQPQHF. The CDR3 DNA reads TGTGCCAGCAGTCCCGGGACCTCCAATCAGCCCCAGCATTTT.

This clone has just one count. The rearrangement links TRBV4-3 to TRBJ1-6; tentatively, D is TRBD1 (5 bases). V gave up 1 base and J gave up 10 bases, with 8 bases separating them. There are 13 residues in the CDR3. CDR1 LGHNA and CDR2 YSLEER come from the germline V gene. CDR3 sequence reads: CASSQGQYSPLHF. For the CDR3, the DNA is TGCGCCAGCAGCCAAGGACAGTACTCACCCCTCCACTTT.

The chain carries TRBV5-1 and TRBJ1-6; TRBD1 might be the D (5 bases). V gave up 2 bases and J gave up 0 bases, with 12 bases separating them. CDR3 length equals 17 residues. Germline values: CDR1 SGHRS, CDR2 YFSETQ. The CDR3 sequence is CASSLTTATSYNSPLHF. The CDR3 DNA reads as TGCGCCAGCAGCTTAACGACAGCAACCTCCTATAATTCACCCCTCCACTTT.

This clone was counted a few times. V is TRBV29-1 and J is TRBJ1-1; D perhaps matches TRBD1 (6 bases). V gave up 7 bases and J gave up 0 bases, with 12 bases separating them. CDR3 length: 13 residues. Per germline, CDR1 SQVTM and CDR2 ANQGSEA. CDR3 bases: TGCAGCGCGTACAGGGTCCTGAACACTGAAGCTTTCTTT. It yields the protein CSAYRVLNTEAFF.

The chain combines TRBV18 with TRBJ2-5; D unclear. Germline CDR1 KGHSH, CDR2 LQKENI. V dropped 4 bases and J dropped 1 base, with 10 bases sitting between them. The CDR3 is made up of 14 amino acids. CDR3 sequence reads: CASSLRTSQETQYF. CDR3 DNA sequence: TGTGCCAGCTCACTCAGGACCTCCCAAGAGACCCAGTACTTC.

This clone has more than one count but fewer than ten. The J gene is TRBJ2-5, the V gene TRBV2, with D possibly matching TRBD2 (6 bases). The germline V and J ends were trimmed by 6 bases and 7 bases, with 12 bases remaining between them. This CDR3 comprises 12 residues. Germline-derived CDR1 and CDR2 are SNHLY and FYNNEI. The CDR3 loop reads CASRISGGTQYF. CDR3 DNA sequence: TGTGCCAGCAGGATTAGCGGAGGGACCCAGTACTTC.

The V gene is TRBV6-1, the J gene TRBJ2-2, with 8 bases that match TRBD1. V lost 4 bases and J lost 5; bases outside the gene matches: 9. Germline loops: CDR1 MNHNS, CDR2 SASEGT. The CDR3 is 16 amino acids. In nucleotides, the CDR3 is TGTGCCAGCAGTGGATGGACAGGGTGGAATACCGGGGAGCTGTTTTTT. This sequence encodes CASSGWTGWNTGELFF.

J is TRBJ2-1 and V is TRBV4-3; D possibly corresponds to TRBD2 (6 bases). CDR1 is LGHNA and CDR2 is YSLEER in the germline V gene. The CDR3 covers 14 residues. V was trimmed by 2 bases and J by 7 bases, leaving 12 bases between them. The DNA for the CDR3 is TGCGCCAGCAGCCAATCCCAGGGAGGTAATGAGCAGTTCTTC. This codes for CASSQSQGGNEQFF.

The chain couples TRBV5-1 to TRBJ2-7, with TRBD2 matching 8 bases. Germline V gene sequence: CDR1 SGHRS, CDR2 YFSETQ. CDR3 size: 16 residues. The V and J ends lost 0 bases and 0 bases, in that order; junction bases with no gene match: 5. The CDR3 DNA is TGCGCCAGCAGCTTGGAAGGTAGCGGGGTCTCCTACGAGCAGTACTTC. Translation gives CASSLEGSGVSYEQYF.

The chain uses TRBV5-4 and TRBJ1-2; D possibly corresponds to TRBD1 (5 bases). Trimming shortened V by 5 bases and J by 1 base, and 12 bases separated the two germline ends. This CDR3 region has 14 residues. CDR1 and CDR2 from the germline V gene are SGHNT and YYREEE (reference sequence). CDR3 sequence (DNA): TGTGCCAGCAGGGTGGCGGGGGGTAACTATGGCTACACCTTC. This sequence encodes CASRVAGGNYGYTF. The complete variable domain, with remaining parts taken from reference TRBV5-4 and TRBJ1-2, reads ETGVTQSPTHLIKTRGQQVTLRCSSQSGHNTVSWYQQALGQGPQFIFQYYREEENGRGNFPPRFSGLQFPNYSSELNVNALELDDSALYLCASRVAGGNYGYTFGSGTRLTVV.

The rearrangement uses TRBV4-1 and TRBJ1-5; no definite D call. Germline V gene data show CDR1 as MGHRA and CDR2 as YSYEKL. V lost 1 base, J lost 11 bases, and 15 bases lay in between. CDR3 length: 14 amino acids. CDR3 sequence: CASSQALISASQHF. The CDR3 region has the DNA TGCGCCAGCAGCCAAGCGCTTATATCAGCGTCCCAGCATTTT.

The rearrangement joins TRBV5-6 to TRBJ1-1, with 7 bases identical to TRBD1. With 2 bases clipped from V and 1 base from J, the junction kept 5 bases outside the gene matches. The CDR3 is 15 residues long. CDR1 is SGHDT, CDR2 YYEEEE, per germline. The CDR3 region has the DNA TGTGCCAGCAGCTTAGAGACAGGGTCGAACACTGAAGCTTTCTTT. Its protein product is CASSLETGSNTEAFF.

The V and J genes are TRBV6-5 and TRBJ1-6, with D possibly matching TRBD1 (6 bases). Germline loops: CDR1 MNHEY, CDR2 SVGAGI. V was shortened by 5 bases and J by 15 bases, with 23 bases between the two germline ends. CDR3 length: 15 residues. The CDR3 bases are TGTGCCAGCAGTCGCCAGGGGACCGACTCCCTTCGCCTCCACTTT. Protein product: CASSRQGTDSLRLHF.

The chain couples TRBV19 to TRBJ1-1; D uncertain. Germline CDR1 reads LNHDA; CDR2 reads SQIVND (reference sequence). The germline V and J ends were trimmed by 4 bases and 5 bases, with 11 bases remaining between them. CDR3 length: 13 residues. The CDR3 is CASSKERGTEAFF. DNA for the CDR3: TGTGCCAGTAGTAAGGAGCGTGGAACTGAAGCTTTCTTT.